This section outlines one TCR beta chain sequence together with its context. Here immunoSEQ multiplex PCR was the method, and the copy in TCRdb shows in-frame clones only, minus some. This sample yields 55,000 to 95,000 clones, of which approximately 94% are seen a single time; 2% to 2.5% belongs to the top ten. This specimen comes from a study of T cell changes during pregnancy in multiple sclerosis. Germline assignment: CDR1 MNHEY and CDR2 SMNVEV (reference sequence). The CDR3 extends over 15 amino acids. V was pared by 3 bases and J by 0 bases, with 9 bases between. This rearrangement joins TRBV27 to TRBJ2-1; D is possibly TRBD2 (5 bases). The sequence was collected from a female donor in good health, enrolled as a control in a pregnancy study. The specimen was peripheral blood, collected in the second trimester of pregnancy. The CDR3 here is CASSLSGSSYNEQFF. The CDR3 bases are TGTGCCAGCAGTTTGTCGGGGAGCTCCTACAATGAGCAGTTCTTC.